These 32 T cell receptor beta chains originate from one sample sequenced in a study of CD8+ T cells in alopecia areata. The treatment was: oral pan-JAK inhibitor, 5-10 mg twice daily. After isolation, RNA underwent reverse transcription to generate cDNA as the sequencing template. TCRdb's copy holds only in-frame clones and misses some; the assay was immunoSEQ multiplex PCR. The data hold under 350,000 clones, with roughly 64% observed a single time. Material: CD4+ T cells sorted from blood, obtained at week 24, from a patient treated with tofacitinib. These TCRs come from a human donor with alopecia areata.

CDR3 sequence: CAWSPTGFHEQYF. CDR3 nucleotides: TGTGCCTGGAGCCCTACAGGGTTTCACGAGCAGTACTTC. The V gene is TRBV30, the J gene TRBJ2-7; a weak D match, TRBD1 (6 bases). The germline gives CDR1 GTSNPN, CDR2 SVGIG (reference sequence). The CDR3 is made up of 13 amino acids. The ends were cut back, 3 bases at V and 5 bases at J, with 14 bases in the middle.

The CDR3 bases are TGCAGCGTTGATTCCGGGACAGGGGTTCTGAATGGAAACACCATATATTTT. Protein product: CSVDSGTGVLNGNTIYF. The chain recombines TRBV29-1 with TRBJ1-3; 10 nucleotides align to TRBD1. V trimming: 3 bases; J trimming: 3 bases; junction bases outside the gene matches: 11. The CDR3 extends over 17 amino acids. Germline V gives CDR1 SQVTM, CDR2 ANQGSEA.

The rearrangement uses TRBV29-1 and TRBJ1-1, with 7 bases matching TRBD1. CDR3 length: 13 amino acids. CDR1 and CDR2 (germline): SQVTM, ANQGSEA. V lost 7 bases and J lost 3; bases outside the gene matches: 8. The CDR3 here is CSGDDRDDTEAFF. The DNA of the CDR3 is TGCAGCGGAGACGACAGGGACGACACTGAAGCTTTCTTT.

The chain carries TRBV30 and TRBJ2-7, with D perhaps given as TRBD1 or TRBD2 (5 bases each). Per the germline V gene, CDR1 is GTSNPN and CDR2 is SVGIG (reference sequence). Between the trimmed V and J ends, which lost 2 bases and 4 bases, there was a span of 15 bases. The CDR3 is made up of 14 amino acids. CDR3 nucleotides: TGTGCCTGGAGTTACGGGACCCGGGATTACGAGCAGTACTTC. This gives the protein CAWSYGTRDYEQYF.

This sequence joins TRBV29-1 and TRBJ2-4, with D unclear. The length of the CDR3 is 13 residues. V was cut by 3 bases and J by 0 bases, with 6 bases left in between. Germline loops: CDR1 SQVTM, CDR2 ANQGSEA. The CDR3 is CSVETLAKNIQYF. CDR3 sequence (DNA): TGCAGCGTTGAGACTCTAGCCAAAAACATTCAGTACTTC.

V usage is TRBV5-1 and J usage is TRBJ2-3, with D possibly TRBD1 on 5 matching bases. Germline V gene sequence: CDR1 SGHRS, CDR2 YFSETQ. The V end was cut by 0 bases, the J end by 2 bases, with 7 bases between. This CDR3 region has 14 residues. CDR3 bases: TGCGCCAGCAGCTTGGGACAGCCCACAGATACGCAGTATTTT. Translated, it gives CASSLGQPTDTQYF.

This clone was counted a single time. The V gene is TRBV4-1, the J gene TRBJ2-3, with 10 bases matching TRBD1. The CDR3 runs to 17 residues. The junction had 14 bases not matched to a gene; V was cut back by 4 bases and J by 7 bases. The germline V gene has CDR1 MGHRA and CDR2 YSYEKL. CDR3 nucleotide sequence: TGCGCCAGCAGCCGACCGCTTAGACAGGGGGCTACCCATACGCAGTATTTT. This encodes CASSRPLRQGATHTQYF.

This chain joins TRBV7-6 and TRBJ1-5; D call uncertain. V lost 2 bases and J lost 6, with 14 bases in between. CDR3 length: 15 residues. Germline V lookup: CDR1 SGHVS, CDR2 FNYEAQ. CDR3 in DNA: TGTGCCAGCAGCTTAACGGGTGTAGTGGGTCAGCCCCAGCATTTT. Its protein is CASSLTGVVGQPQHF.

Details on this clone: At the DNA level, this CDR3 is encoded by other sequences in the same sample as well. The chain combines TRBV30 with TRBJ1-1; D is uncertain. This CDR3 spans 11 amino acids. Germline lookup yields CDR1 GTSNPN and CDR2 SVGIG (reference sequence). Trimming took 0 bases from V and 6 from J, leaving 5 bases between them. CDR3 coding DNA: TGTGCCTGGAGTGTACGAGCTGAAGCTTTCTTT. Amino acid sequence: CAWSVRAEAFF.

This chain joins TRBV6-5 and TRBJ2-7; D is undetermined. CDR3 length: 12 residues. Trimming stripped 4 bases from V and 2 bases from J, with 6 bases between. CDR1 and CDR2 from the germline V gene are MNHEY and SVGAGI. The CDR3 DNA follows: TGTGCCAGCAGTTCAGAGCCCTACGAGCAGTACTTC. It translates to CASSSEPYEQYF.

This clone showed up just a few times. The chain uses TRBV4-1 and TRBJ2-7; TRBD2 is a possible D gene (6 bases). Trimming took off 0 bases at V and 5 bases at J, with 17 bases between the two ends. The CDR3 consists of 16 residues. Germline CDR1 reads MGHRA; CDR2 reads YSYEKL. This CDR3 reads CASSQEQVTSLNEQYF. In DNA, the CDR3 is TGCGCCAGCAGCCAAGAGCAGGTGACTAGTTTGAACGAGCAGTACTTC.

The chain recombines TRBV29-1 with TRBJ1-1; D is possibly TRBD1 (6 bases). The germline V gene has CDR1 SQVTM and CDR2 ANQGSEA. The CDR3 sequence is 14 residues long. The V end lost 5 bases, the J end lost 5 bases, and 18 bases lay between the germline ends. CDR3 in DNA: TGCAGCGTTCACCCTAGACAGGCTCGGACTGAAGCTTTCTTT. Translating it yields CSVHPRQARTEAFF.

The sample holds a few counts of this clone. This chain joins TRBV29-1 and TRBJ1-1; D is possibly TRBD1 (6 bases). This CDR3 is built from 15 residues. The germline gives CDR1 SQVTM, CDR2 ANQGSEA. V was shortened by 0 bases and J by 1 base, with 12 bases between the two germline ends. The CDR3 DNA is TGCAGCGTTGAAGATGCCAGGGGCTCGAACACTGAAGCTTTCTTT. Translating it yields CSVEDARGSNTEAFF.

Details on this clone: Other DNA sequences within the sample encode an identical CDR3. The chain employs TRBV5-1 and TRBJ2-3, with unresolved D. The CDR3 length is 13 residues. V dropped 0 bases and J dropped 2 bases, with 4 bases sitting between them. Germline V gene data show CDR1 as SGHRS and CDR2 as YFSETQ. As DNA, the CDR3 is TGCGCCAGCAGCTTGGACTCCACAGATACGCAGTATTTT. Its protein is CASSLDSTDTQYF.

This chain connects TRBV4-3 to TRBJ2-3, with D possibly TRBD1 on 6 matching bases. The CDR3 runs 16 residues. Germline V CDR1 and CDR2: LGHNA, YSLEER. V dropped 1 base and J dropped 6 bases, with 17 bases sitting between them. The CDR3 sequence is CASSQAPNPGDDTQYF. CDR3 DNA: TGCGCCAGCAGCCAAGCTCCCAACCCAGGGGATGATACGCAGTATTTT.

The chain recombines TRBV9 with TRBJ1-1; a weak D match, TRBD1 (5 bases). V lost 5 bases and J lost 1, with 15 bases in between. The CDR3 extends over 15 amino acids. Germline V gene data show CDR1 as SGDLS and CDR2 as YYNGEE. CDR3 loop: CASSPGLYENTEAFF. As DNA, the CDR3 is TGTGCCAGCAGTCCGGGACTCTATGAGAACACTGAAGCTTTCTTT.

V usage is TRBV5-6 and J usage is TRBJ1-1; D perhaps matches TRBD1 (5 bases). The CDR3 has 15 residues. V was clipped by 0 bases and J by 0 bases, with 9 bases between them. In germline, CDR1 is SGHDT, CDR2 YYEEEE. CDR3 sequence reads: CASSLAGRVNTEAFF. The CDR3 DNA sequence: TGTGCCAGCAGCTTGGCGGGACGGGTGAACACTGAAGCTTTCTTT.

The gene calls are TRBV7-2 and TRBJ2-7; 7 nucleotides line up with TRBD1. This CDR3 has 14 residues. The ends lost 4 bases at V and 0 bases at J; junction bases unmatched: 3. Germline V gene lookup returns CDR1 SGHTA and CDR2 FQGNSA. CDR3: CASSWRQGSYEQYF. CDR3 coding DNA: TGTGCCAGCAGCTGGAGACAGGGCTCCTACGAGCAGTACTTC.

The chain has TRBV28 and TRBJ2-5; 14 bases map to TRBD2. Germline assignment: CDR1 MDHEN and CDR2 SYDVKM. The CDR3 runs to 13 residues. The ends lost 8 bases at V and 5 bases at J; junction bases unmatched: 1. The CDR3 DNA is TGTGCCAGCCGGACTAGCGGGGGGGAGACCCAGTACTTC. Translation gives CASRTSGGETQYF. The entire variable domain, with the rest obtained from reference TRBV28 and TRBJ2-5, is as follows: DVKVTQSSRYLVKRTGEKVFLECVQDMDHENMFWYRQDPGLGLRLIYFSYDVKMKEKGDIPEGYSVSREKKERFSLILESASTNQTSMYLCASRTSGGETQYFGPGTRLLVL.

The V gene is TRBV29-1, the J gene TRBJ2-5, with TRBD2 identical over 14 bases. J gave up 5 bases and V 6 bases, and 5 bases lay outside the gene matches. The CDR3 runs to 14 residues. Germline V gives CDR1 SQVTM, CDR2 ANQGSEA. CDR3 sequence reads: CSVLTSGGAETQYF. The CDR3 DNA is TGCAGCGTCCTGACTAGCGGGGGGGCGGAGACCCAGTACTTC.

The V gene is TRBV2, the J gene TRBJ1-1; D not certain. Per the germline V gene, CDR1 is SNHLY and CDR2 is FYNNEI. CDR3 length: 12 amino acids. The V and J ends lost 1 base and 5 bases respectively, with 5 bases between them. The CDR3 sequence: CASSEGPTEAFF. The CDR3 DNA reads TGTGCCAGCAGTGAAGGCCCAACTGAAGCTTTCTTT.

This clone has a single count. V and J are TRBV5-1 and TRBJ2-3; a possible D gene is TRBD1 (6 bases). CDR1 is SGHRS and CDR2 is YFSETQ in the germline V gene. The CDR3 consists of 15 residues. Trimming pared 0 bases from V and 6 bases from J, leaving 14 bases between. DNA of the CDR3: TGCGCCAGCAGCTTGGCTGTAGGGGGAAGGGATACGCAGTATTTT. As protein: CASSLAVGGRDTQYF.

Of note for this clone: The sample carries other DNA sequences with the same CDR3. The chain combines TRBV6-5 with TRBJ1-5, with D unresolved. The germline gives CDR1 MNHEY, CDR2 SVGAGI. CDR3 length equals 13 residues. Trimming stripped 5 bases from V and 1 base from J, with 6 bases between. The DNA of the CDR3 is TGTGCCAGCAGTCCCGGCAGCAATCAGCCCCAGCATTTT. This codes for CASSPGSNQPQHF.

In DNA, the CDR3 is TGTGCCAGCAGCCACACCGATTCCGGGGAGCTGTTTTTT. Translation gives CASSHTDSGELFF. V gene TRBV4-2 combines with J gene TRBJ2-2; D not resolved. V was clipped by 3 bases and J by 6 bases, with 8 bases between them. The CDR3 runs to 13 residues. The germline gives CDR1 LGHNA, CDR2 YNFKEQ.

This clone appeared once. The genes are TRBV2 and TRBJ2-1, with D perhaps assigned TRBD1 or TRBD2 (5 bases each). The CDR3 has 15 amino acids. Germline CDR1 is SNHLY and CDR2 is FYNNEI. Trimming stripped 7 bases from V and 2 bases from J, with 15 bases between. DNA of the CDR3: TGTGCCAGCAATAGGGACCGTGGGGCCTACAATGAGCAGTTCTTC. Translating gives CASNRDRGAYNEQFF.

This chain joins TRBV7-9 and TRBJ2-1; D gene ambiguous. Germline V gene data show CDR1 as SEHNR and CDR2 as FQNEAQ (reference sequence). The V end lost 6 bases, the J end lost 5 bases, and 14 bases lay between the germline ends. CDR3 size: 14 residues. The CDR3 coding sequence is TGTGCCAGCAGGTCACTTACCAGAAACAATGAGCAGTTCTTC. Translation: CASRSLTRNNEQFF.

The chain combines TRBV10-3 with TRBJ2-7, with D tentatively TRBD1 (5 bases). V was trimmed by 4 bases and J by 3 bases, leaving 7 bases between them. This CDR3 contains 12 residues. Germline V gene sequence: CDR1 ENHRY, CDR2 SYGVKD. Here the CDR3 DNA reads TGTGCCATCAGTGTAGACAGCTACGAGCAGTACTTC. Amino acids: CAISVDSYEQYF.

This clone was found a few times. V and J are TRBV7-9 and TRBJ2-3; D may be TRBD2 (6 bases). The CDR3 is made up of 19 amino acids. In germline, CDR1 is SEHNR, CDR2 FQNEAQ (reference sequence). Between the trimmed V and J ends, which lost 3 bases and 3 bases, there was a span of 25 bases. The CDR3 is CASSFQGPRRSGATDTQYF. The CDR3 DNA reads TGTGCCAGCAGCTTCCAAGGCCCCAGAAGGTCGGGAGCAACAGATACGCAGTATTTT.

This chain uses TRBV28 with TRBJ2-2, with D uncertain. Germline CDR1 is MDHEN and CDR2 is SYDVKM. Trimming left V 3 bases short and J 1 base short, with 9 bases between. The CDR3 is made up of 15 amino acids. The CDR3 DNA reads TGTGCCAGCAGTTTCTCCGGACGGAACACCGGGGAGCTGTTTTTT. It specifies CASSFSGRNTGELFF.

The V gene is TRBV10-3, the J gene TRBJ2-5; D gene unclear. The CDR3 contains 13 residues. Germline V gene sequence: CDR1 ENHRY, CDR2 SYGVKD. V lost 6 bases, J lost 1 base, and 9 bases lay in between. For the CDR3, the DNA is TGTGCCATCAGGAGACCAATCCAAGAGACCCAGTACTTC. It yields the protein CAIRRPIQETQYF.

The V call is TRBV29-1, the J call TRBJ2-5; either TRBD1 or TRBD2 may supply D (5 bases each). Looked up from germline, CDR1 is SQVTM and CDR2 is ANQGSEA. This CDR3 comprises 12 residues. V lost 6 bases and J 1 base, leaving 9 bases between the germline ends. CDR3: CSVRGVQETQYF. The CDR3 DNA follows: TGCAGCGTGAGGGGTGTCCAAGAGACCCAGTACTTC. Drawing the rest from reference TRBV29-1 and TRBJ2-5, the complete variable domain is SAVISQKPSRDICQRGTSLTIQCQVDSQVTMMFWYRQQPGQSLTLIATANQGSEATYESGFVIDKFPISRPNLTFSTLTVSNMSPEDSSIYLCSVRGVQETQYFGPGTRLLVL.

This sequence joins TRBV7-3 and TRBJ1-4; no clear D. Germline lookup yields CDR1 SGHTA and CDR2 FQGTGA. CDR3 length: 14 residues. V gave up 5 bases and J gave up 5 bases, with 12 bases separating them. The CDR3 reads CASSPGPGNEKLFF. The DNA for the CDR3 is TGTGCCAGCAGCCCCGGGCCCGGGAATGAAAAACTGTTTTTT.